The rows below give T cell receptor beta chains drawn from one sample of a study of identical twins. TCRdb reprocessed the 5' RACE reads via MiXCR and lists one record per CDR3 protein. The sample records more than 600,000 distinct CDR3 sequences, over 15% being singletons. These data were also filed under a second study, of T cells expressing NK-cell markers.

Input material: PBMCs. The receptor source for this set is a woman between 18 and 30 years old in good health. The CDR3 runs from the conserved cysteine through the conserved F or W. A D gene is named only where the DNA matches it firmly. Rows give clone size only sometimes, using once, few, many, or a class for an expanded clone.

>TRBJ2-5|NA|NA|TRBV20-1
CSATRPLGAQETQYF
TGCAGTGCCACGCGACCCCTGGGGGCACAAGAGACCCAGTACTTC
>TRBJ2-1|NA|NA|TRBV4-1
CASSQVRVATYNEQFF
TGCGCCAGCAGCCAAGTTCGGGTAGCGACCTACAATGAGCAGTTCTTC
>TRBJ1-5|few|TRBD1|TRBV12-3/TRBV12-4
CASSWGTGYNQPQHF
TGTGCCAGCAGTTGGGGGACAGGGTACAATCAGCCCCAGCATTTT
>TRBJ1-4|NA|NA|TRBV12-3/TRBV12-4
CASNSRGGGNEKLFF
TGTGCCAGCAACTCCAGAGGGGGAGGAAATGAAAAACTGTTTTTT
>TRBJ2-1|NA|TRBD2|TRBV7-9
CASRRGNYNEQFF
TGTGCCAGCAGGCGGGGGAACTACAATGAGCAGTTCTTC
>TRBJ2-1|NA|NA|TRBV6-1
CASSGQGRSINEQFF
TGTGCCAGCAGTGGTCAGGGCCGAAGCATCAATGAGCAGTTCTTC
>TRBJ2-3|few|TRBD2|TRBV15
CATSLLTSGATDTQYF
TGTGCCACCAGCCTATTGACTAGCGGGGCCACAGATACGCAGTATTTT
>TRBJ2-2|few|NA|TRBV29-1
CSVDKDGYNTGELFF
TGCAGCGTTGATAAGGACGGATACAACACCGGGGAGCTGTTTTTT
>TRBJ1-3|NA|NA|TRBV9
CASSATGNTIYF
TGTGCCAGCAGCGCGACCGGAAACACCATATATTTT
>TRBJ1-5|NA|NA|TRBV6-1
CASSRLPAMQSLGQPQHF
TGTGCCAGCAGTCGTTTACCGGCGATGCAGAGCCTCGGACAGCCCCAGCATTTT
>TRBJ2-1|few|NA|TRBV4-3
CASSDFLGNEQFF
TGCGCCAGCAGCGATTTCCTGGGCAATGAGCAGTTCTTC
>TRBJ2-7|few|NA|TRBV29-1
CSVVGRTYEQYF
TGCAGCGTTGTGGGCAGAACCTACGAGCAGTACTTC
>TRBJ2-7|NA|TRBD2|TRBV10-3
CAISDGTRSYEQYF
TGTGCCATCAGTGATGGGACTAGATCCTACGAGCAGTACTTC
>TRBJ2-5|few|NA|TRBV10-3
CAIRGGFEQETQYF
TGTGCCATCAGGGGTGGTTTCGAGCAAGAGACCCAGTACTTC
>TRBJ2-7|NA|NA|TRBV19
CAAAAGNSYEQYF
TGTGCCGCCGCCGCAGGGAACTCCTACGAGCAGTACTTC
>TRBJ2-1|NA|NA|TRBV4-3
CASSQNQAGSYNEQFF
TGCGCCAGCAGCCAAAATCAAGCGGGTTCCTACAATGAGCAGTTCTTC
>TRBJ1-6|NA|NA|TRBV25-1
CASSPQTDSPLHF
TGTGCCAGCAGTCCGCAGACTGATTCACCCCTCCACTTT
>TRBJ2-5|few|NA|TRBV10-2
CASSGLPGETQYF
TGCGCCAGCTCTGGACTTCCGGGAGAGACCCAGTACTTC
>TRBJ2-4|NA|TRBD1|TRBV3-1
CASSQDRGPGNIQYF
TGTGCCAGCAGCCAGGACAGGGGGCCGGGAAACATTCAGTACTTC
>TRBJ2-3|few|NA|TRBV11-2
CASSLERTGSLYF
TGTGCCAGCAGCTTAGAGAGGACTGGGTCACTTTATTTT
>TRBJ1-1|NA|NA|TRBV5-1
CASSGAPGTEAFF
TGCGCCAGCAGCGGGGCTCCGGGAACTGAAGCTTTCTTT
>TRBJ2-3|NA|NA|TRBV29-1
CSVRRGLGSTDTQYF
TGCAGCGTTCGTAGGGGTCTCGGGAGCACAGATACGCAGTATTTT
>TRBJ2-7|NA|NA|TRBV10-3
CAISESGASSYEQYF
TGTGCCATCAGTGAGTCTGGAGCGAGCTCCTACGAGCAGTACTTC
>TRBJ2-2|NA|NA|TRBV4-3
CASSQDTGGWAGELFF
TGCGCCAGCAGCCAAGATACCGGCGGGTGGGCCGGGGAGCTGTTTTTT
>TRBJ1-1|few|NA|TRBV5-1
CASSLATGRMNTEAFF
TGCGCCAGCAGCTTGGCGACAGGCAGAATGAACACTGAAGCTTTCTTT
>TRBJ2-7|NA|NA|TRBV11-2
CASSKGRQGASYEQYF
TGTGCCAGCAGCAAGGGAAGGCAAGGGGCCTCCTACGAGCAGTACTTC
>TRBJ2-2|few|NA|TRBV5-6
CASSLFRHLTGELFF
TGTGCCAGCAGCTTGTTCCGACACCTCACCGGGGAGCTGTTTTTT
>TRBJ2-1|many|TRBD2|TRBV3-1
CASRTSGEQFF
TGTGCCAGCAGGACTAGCGGGGAGCAGTTCTTC
>TRBJ2-3|few|TRBD1|TRBV6-5
CASSLTAGTGSDTQYF
TGTGCCAGCAGTTTGACTGCCGGGACAGGGTCAGATACGCAGTATTTT
>TRBJ1-2|NA|NA|TRBV5-1
CASSLAPGEGYGYTF
TGCGCCAGCAGCTTGGCCCCCGGAGAGGGCTATGGCTACACCTTC
>TRBJ1-1|few|NA|TRBV7-9
CASSLREIEAFF
TGTGCCAGCAGCTTACGTGAAATTGAAGCTTTCTTT